This section outlines one T cell receptor beta chain sequence together with its context. Its antigen is not known. V dropped 5 bases and J dropped 3 bases, with 13 bases sitting between them. CDR3 size: 14 residues. The germline gives CDR1 MNHNS, CDR2 SASEGT. This entry belongs to a study of T cell responses to AZD1222 COVID-19 vaccine. Study outcomes and limitations: Breadth and depth of Spike-specific TCRs rose after two AZD1222 doses.

Assay: immunoSEQ multiplex PCR; the TCRdb copy retains only in-frame clones and omits some. The sample has 150,000 or so clones, roughly 94% seen once. The sample in question was peripheral blood, obtained on day 0 of AZD1222 vaccination. The V call is TRBV6-1, the J call TRBJ1-2; maybe TRBD1 (5 bases). This TCR was sampled from an adult in good health. CDR3 coding DNA: TGTGCCAGCAGTCAGCCGGGGGGGGACTATGGCTACACCTTC. This gives the protein CASSQPGGDYGYTF.